The clone carrying this TCR beta chain has more than one count but fewer than ten. The sample is drawn from a study of blood T cell repertoires in COVID-19. Across the whole study: Whether acute or convalescent, the COVID-19 samples came from the United States, Italy and Spain. PBMCs, B-cell-depleted T cells, or T cells were the source of the cDNA or gDNA that made up the material.

Per the original data handling: Estimation of nucleated cell counts relied on the amplification of reference gene primers. Sequencing used immunoSEQ multiplex PCR; TCRdb keeps in-frame clones, though not all of them. V, J and clone size were drawn from that table, and D and trimming were deduced from the DNA. The sample lists 150,000 to 200,000 clones; 80% were seen once. The CDR3 is 17 residues long. The germline CDR1 and CDR2 sequences are LGHDT and YNNKEL (reference sequence). The germline V and J ends were trimmed by 0 bases and 9 bases, with 21 bases remaining between them. The source is a man aged 60-69 years with acute or convalescent COVID-19. V and J are TRBV3-1 (or the pseudogene TRBV3-2) and TRBJ2-1, with D possibly matching TRBD1 (6 bases). Sequencing was carried out using peripheral blood. The CDR3 DNA reads as TGTGCCAGCAGCCAAGATCGGCAGGGGTTTGATAGTGGTGAGCAGTTCTTC. Translation gives CASSQDRQGFDSGEQFF.